This TCR beta chain was obtained from a study of identical twins. General study results and limits: Compared with unrelated sharing, twin-shared out-of-frame alpha sequences had more low-probability sequences. Cord blood's abundant beta clonotypes had fewer insertions, unlike memory repertoires.

One entry per CDR3 protein, called by TCRdb with MiXCR from the 5' RACE reads. The repertoire holds 700,000 to 950,000 distinct CDR3 sequences, with roughly 12% as singletons. The length of the CDR3 is 14 residues. Germline V lookup: CDR1 SGHTA, CDR2 FQGNSA. Trimming cost V 1 base and J 6 bases, with 11 bases left between them. This clonotype was recorded a few times. Its cognate antigen is unknown. These data also featured in a second study, about yellow fever vaccine responses in identical twins.

This receptor was obtained from a woman between 18 and 30 years old in good health. The V call is TRBV7-2, the J call TRBJ2-3; D gene uncertain. Sequencing used PBMCs. The CDR3 region has the DNA TGTGCCAGCAGCTTAGTTGGCTGGGGTGATACGCAGTATTTT. Protein sequence: CASSLVGWGDTQYF.